This T cell receptor beta chain was profiled in a study of T cell repertoires in cytomegalovirus infection. Overall study context: Recently described HLA-C-restricted plus well-studied HLA-B-restricted CMV epitopes were used. Public TCR beta signature analysis indicated the presence of both CMV infection and matching HLA type.

In the case of this clonotype: Its antigen is unknown.

The CDR3 spans 16 residues. CDR1 is SGHVS and CDR2 is FNYEAQ in the germline V gene. V lost 5 bases to trimming and J lost 13 bases; unmatched junction nucleotides: 17. Study-wide findings and caveats: The study found HLA-C-restricted CMV-specific TCR beta clonotypes dominating the ex vivo response.

Each CDR3 protein gets one entry after TCRdb re-called the reads with MiXCR. This sample yields around 200,000 distinct CDR3 sequences, of which 30% to 45% are seen a single time; over 45% belongs to the top ten. The sample consisted of CD8+ T cells from cultured PBMCs, taken from culture after CMV antigen stimulation. The J gene is TRBJ2-2, the V gene TRBV7-6, with TRBD2 matching 9 bases. The clonotype originates from a human donor in good health (CMV status not recorded). Some clones in this sample may be carry-over from other donors' samples. In DNA, the CDR3 is TGTGCCAGCAGCCCCCGGCTAGCGGGGCACCCCCGGGTGCTGTTTTTT. Its protein product is CASSPRLAGHPRVLFF. The variable domain in full, with the rest retrieved from reference TRBV7-6 and TRBJ2-2, is GAGVSQSPRYKVTKRGQDVALRCDPISGHVSLYWYRQALGQGPEFLTYFNYEAQQDKSGLPNDRFSAERPEGSISTLTIQRTEQRDSAMYRCASSPRLAGHPRVLFFGEGSRLTVL.